One sample yielded the 3 T cell receptor beta chains listed below, sequenced in a study of beta chain features in type 1 diabetes. cDNA synthesis used the whole RNA isolate, giving expressed TCRB sequences. Profiling relied on immunoSEQ multiplex PCR, and the TCRdb table lists in-frame clones only, not all of them. The sample includes under 300,000 clones, 8% of them seen just once. The sequencing input was central memory CD4+ T cells from blood. The receptors originated from a woman aged 18-29 years in good health.

The rearrangement uses TRBV9 and TRBJ2-5, with 7 bases aligning to TRBD1. Germline V gene data show CDR1 as SGDLS and CDR2 as YYNGEE. V was pared by 3 bases and J by 1 base, with 12 bases of the junction left unmatched. This CDR3 is built from 17 residues. CDR3 sequence reads: CASSGRGTEPLQETQYF. In nucleotides, the CDR3 is TGTGCCAGCAGCGGACGAGGGACAGAACCGCTCCAAGAGACCCAGTACTTC. The full variable domain, with the rest looked up from reference TRBV9 and TRBJ2-5, is DSGVTQTPKHLITATGQRVTLRCSPRSGDLSVYWYQQSLDQGLQFLIQYYNGEERAKGNILERFSAQQFPDLHSELNLSSLELGDSALYFCASSGRGTEPLQETQYFGPGTRLLVL.

The chain joins TRBV2 to TRBJ2-7, with TRBD1 matching over 8 bases. The CDR3 extends over 16 amino acids. The V gene end was trimmed by 4 bases and the J gene end by 6 bases; junction bases not matched to a gene: 14. Looked up from germline, CDR1 is SNHLY and CDR2 is FYNNEI. The CDR3 loop is CASSVGAARRGLEQYF. The CDR3 region has the DNA TGTGCCAGCAGTGTAGGTGCGGCCCGCAGGGGGCTCGAGCAGTACTTC.

This clone has only a few counts. The CDR3 DNA is TGTGCCAGCAGCGCCCGACTAGCGGGTTTACAAGAGACCCAGTACTTC. Encoded protein: CASSARLAGLQETQYF. This rearrangement joins TRBV5-6 to TRBJ2-5, with TRBD2 identical over 10 bases. The CDR3 runs to 16 residues. V lost 4 bases, J lost 2 bases, and 8 bases stayed unmatched. Germline V gene lookup returns CDR1 SGHDT and CDR2 YYEEEE.